These 20 T cell receptor beta chains were all obtained from the same sample, sequenced in a study of radiotherapy plus CTLA-4 blockade in lung cancer listed by TCRdb under 2018. Libraries came from the immunoSEQ multiplex PCR assay. Held by TCRdb, this immuneACCESS table contains in-frame sequences only and omits some clones. Under half of the omission traces to an unresolved V gene where checked; the cause of the rest is unknown. This sample holds about 59,000 clones; around 74% were observed only once. About 8% of the sample is taken by the ten largest. The input for sequencing was peripheral blood, taken from a patient treated with radiotherapy plus ipilimumab. The receptors shown here come from a human donor with non-small cell lung cancer whose response to radiotherapy plus ipilimumab could not be evaluated.

The chain joins TRBV27 to TRBJ2-7; 9 nucleotides line up with TRBD1. V trimming: 7 bases; J trimming: 5 bases; junction bases outside the gene matches: 9. CDR1 is MNHEY and CDR2 is SMNVEV in the germline V gene (reference sequence). The CDR3 has 14 amino acids. The CDR3 reads CASTEGQGSDEQYF. The CDR3 DNA sequence: TGTGCCAGCACAGAGGGACAGGGAAGCGACGAGCAGTACTTC.

The chain recombines TRBV5-1 with TRBJ1-6, with 10 bases lining up with TRBD1. V shed 4 bases, J shed 11 bases, and the junction held 12 bases outside the gene matches. The CDR3 has 16 amino acids. CDR1 SGHRS and CDR2 YFSETQ come from the germline V gene. CDR3: CASSVGETGGAPPLHF. The DNA of the CDR3 is TGCGCCAGCAGCGTTGGAGAGACAGGGGGCGCCCCACCCCTCCACTTT.

This chain joins TRBV10-3 and TRBJ1-1; possibly TRBD1 for D (5 bases). The V end lost 4 bases, the J end lost 5 bases, and 20 bases lay between the germline ends. The CDR3 totals 16 residues. Per germline, CDR1 ENHRY and CDR2 SYGVKD. CDR3 DNA: TGTGCCATCAGTGTATCTCAGGGAGGTATCAGGACTGAAGCTTTCTTT. It codes for CAISVSQGGIRTEAFF.

The CDR3 loop reads CAWGERSSYNSPLHF. CDR3 sequence (DNA): TGTGCCTGGGGGGAGAGGAGCTCCTATAATTCACCCCTCCACTTT. The chain employs TRBV30 and TRBJ1-6; D remains ambiguous. The V gene lost 5 bases and the J gene lost 0 bases, with 11 bases spanning the gap. CDR3 size: 15 residues. CDR1 and CDR2 from the germline V gene are GTSNPN and SVGIG (reference sequence).

V usage is TRBV9 and J usage is TRBJ2-7; 9 bases map to TRBD2. CDR1 is SGDLS and CDR2 is YYNGEE in the germline V gene. V lost 2 bases and J lost 3; bases outside the gene matches: 3. This CDR3 spans 14 amino acids. This CDR3 is CASSVSGGVYEQYF. The CDR3 coding sequence is TGTGCCAGCAGCGTTAGCGGGGGAGTCTACGAGCAGTACTTC.

By share of the sample, this clone is medium-sized. This CDR3 reads CASSPLGTLNQPQHF. In nucleotides, the CDR3 is TGCGCCAGCAGTCCCCTAGGGACATTAAATCAGCCCCAGCATTTT. The J gene is TRBJ1-5, the V gene TRBV10-2; TRBD1 is a possible D gene (6 bases). With 5 bases removed from V and 4 bases from J, the gap between germline ends came to 15 bases. The CDR3 contains 15 residues. Germline CDR1 WSHSY, CDR2 SAAADI.

The chain combines TRBV29-1 with TRBJ2-3; 9 nucleotides line up with TRBD2. This CDR3 spans 14 amino acids. Germline-derived CDR1 and CDR2 are SQVTM and ANQGSEA. V lost 3 bases and J lost 5; bases outside the gene matches: 6. The CDR3 region is CSVERREGLDTQYF. The CDR3 region has the DNA TGCAGCGTTGAGAGGCGGGAGGGCCTAGATACGCAGTATTTT.

CDR3 sequence: CASSQPTRAYEQYF. CDR3 DNA sequence: TGTGCCAGTAGTCAGCCTACCAGGGCCTACGAGCAGTACTTC. J is TRBJ2-7 and V is TRBV19; TRBD1 might be the D (5 bases). Germline V gene data show CDR1 as LNHDA and CDR2 as SQIVND (reference sequence). The CDR3 loop spans 14 amino acids. Trimming pared 5 bases from V and 2 bases from J, leaving 13 bases between.

The chain has TRBV9 and TRBJ1-3, with TRBD1 as a possible D gene (5 bases). Per germline, CDR1 SGDLS and CDR2 YYNGEE. The CDR3 has 18 residues. With 4 bases removed from V and 0 bases from J, the gap between germline ends came to 20 bases. In DNA, the CDR3 is TGTGCCAGCAGCCTCCACCTGGGAGGGGCATACTCTGGAAACACCATATATTTT. It yields the protein CASSLHLGGAYSGNTIYF.

The V and J genes are TRBV28 and TRBJ2-3; 11 nucleotides line up with TRBD2. The ends lost 5 bases at V and 1 base at J; junction bases unmatched: 8. Germline V CDR1 and CDR2: MDHEN, SYDVKM. This CDR3 has 17 residues. The CDR3 DNA is TGTGCCAGCAGTCCTCCCGGACTAGCGGGCCGCACAGATACGCAGTATTTT. It is translated as CASSPPGLAGRTDTQYF.

This sequence joins TRBV4-1 and TRBJ1-4, with D unresolved. In germline, CDR1 is MGHRA, CDR2 YSYEKL. This CDR3 is built from 14 residues. Trimming took 1 base from V and 7 from J, leaving 10 bases between them. CDR3 bases: TGCGCCAGCAGCCAAGGCGGGGTTGCTGAAAAACTGTTTTTT. Protein sequence: CASSQGGVAEKLFF.

This clone was counted only a few times. The chain carries TRBV7-9 and TRBJ2-2; 9 nucleotides align to TRBD2. V trimming: 5 bases; J trimming: 7 bases; junction bases outside the gene matches: 8. Germline V lookup: CDR1 SEHNR, CDR2 FQNEAQ (reference sequence). The CDR3 spans 15 residues. In nucleotides, the CDR3 is TGTGCCAGCAGCCCCGCGGGGGGGCGAATCGGGGAGCTGTTTTTT. This encodes CASSPAGGRIGELFF.

By share of the sample, this clone is medium-sized. V gene TRBV19 combines with J gene TRBJ2-7, with D perhaps matching TRBD1 (6 bases). Germline CDR1 LNHDA, CDR2 SQIVND (reference sequence). The ends were cut back, 6 bases at V and 5 bases at J, with 14 bases in the middle. This CDR3 has 13 amino acids. The CDR3 loop reads CASRRTERHEQYF. CDR3 nucleotides: TGTGCCAGTAGGAGGACAGAAAGGCACGAGCAGTACTTC.

The chain uses TRBV9 and TRBJ2-7; 9 nucleotides align to TRBD2. The germline V gene has CDR1 SGDLS and CDR2 YYNGEE. This CDR3 has 14 residues. The junction had 2 bases not matched to a gene; V was cut back by 3 bases and J by 1 base. CDR3 sequence (DNA): TGTGCCAGCAGCGCGGGACTAGCTTCCTACGAGCAGTACTTC. This sequence encodes CASSAGLASYEQYF.

The V call is TRBV7-3, the J call TRBJ1-1; TRBD1 matches at 8 bases. The CDR3 length is 14 residues. Germline values: CDR1 SGHTA, CDR2 FQGTGA. Germline trimming cut 4 bases from V and 8 bases from J; bases unmatched to any gene: 9. The CDR3 region is CASSSEPGQAEAFF. Written as DNA, the CDR3 is TGTGCCAGCAGCTCCGAACCGGGACAGGCCGAAGCTTTCTTT.

The chain combines TRBV28 with TRBJ2-1; D might be TRBD1 (6 bases). Germline loops: CDR1 MDHEN, CDR2 SYDVKM. Trimming cost V 2 bases and J 5 bases, with 16 bases left between them. The CDR3 extends over 16 amino acids. CDR3 in amino acids: CASSLEGQGLNNEQFF. CDR3 coding DNA: TGTGCCAGCAGTTTAGAGGGGCAGGGGTTAAACAATGAGCAGTTCTTC. Combining the CDR3 with reference TRBV28 and TRBJ2-1 gives the whole variable domain DVKVTQSSRYLVKRTGEKVFLECVQDMDHENMFWYRQDPGLGLRLIYFSYDVKMKEKGDIPEGYSVSREKKERFSLILESASTNQTSMYLCASSLEGQGLNNEQFFGPGTRLTVL.

The genes are TRBV7-9 and TRBJ2-4; 9 bases agree with TRBD2. Germline-derived CDR1 and CDR2 are SEHNR and FQNEAQ (reference sequence). The CDR3 covers 17 residues. V shed 3 bases, J shed 8 bases, and the junction held 14 bases outside the gene matches. CDR3 region: CASSFAALSGSGDIQYF. The CDR3 coding sequence is TGTGCCAGCAGCTTCGCAGCCCTTAGCGGGAGTGGAGACATTCAGTACTTC.

The chain recombines TRBV30 with TRBJ1-2, with TRBD1 matching over 11 bases. V lost 3 bases and J lost 4; bases outside the gene matches: 4. Germline V gene sequence: CDR1 GTSNPN, CDR2 SVGIG (reference sequence). The CDR3 is made up of 14 amino acids. This CDR3 is CAWRGQGDLYGYTF. CDR3 bases: TGTGCCTGGAGGGGACAGGGGGATCTCTATGGCTACACCTTC.

The chain combines TRBV7-2 with TRBJ2-7; 8 positions agree with TRBD1. Germline CDR1 is SGHTA and CDR2 is FQGNSA. Trimming removed 7 bases from V and 2 bases from J; junction bases left unmatched: 4. The CDR3 is 13 amino acids. The CDR3: CASTLTGAYEQYF. The CDR3 DNA sequence: TGTGCCAGCACCTTGACAGGGGCCTACGAGCAGTACTTC.

The chain couples TRBV5-1 to TRBJ2-2, with a tentative D call TRBD2 (5 bases). The V gene lost 4 bases and the J gene lost 3 bases, with 13 bases spanning the gap. The germline gives CDR1 SGHRS, CDR2 YFSETQ. This CDR3 spans 15 amino acids. In DNA form, the CDR3 reads TGCGCCAGCAGCCCCTTTGCGAGGGACACCGGGGAGCTGTTTTTT. Protein sequence: CASSPFARDTGELFF.